This TCR beta chain was sequenced during a study of blood T cells in healthy people across ages. Turning to the study itself: With template switching, about one barcoded beta molecule was captured per two T cells. General observations from the study: Significant beta diversity loss was already apparent by age roughly 43, declining roughly linearly.

The germline V and J ends were trimmed by 7 bases and 6 bases, with 13 bases remaining between them. The germline CDR1 and CDR2 sequences are SGHTA and FQGNSA. The CDR3 spans 12 residues. Points on this clonotype: The antigen is not known.

Next came a second PCR, run for about 7 to 12 cycles, which used a sample-barcoded 5' primer along with a J-beta primer mix. One entry per CDR3 protein, called by TCRdb with MiXCR from the 5' RACE reads. Here the sample spans about 780,000 distinct CDR3 sequences, roughly 25% being singletons. These data also formed part of another study, on T cells of mothers and their children. From that paper: A few mothers and their six children, all healthy Caucasians, donated. RNA was extracted, and all of it went into cDNA synthesis at about 1.5 ug per 15 ul.

The V call is TRBV7-2, the J call TRBJ2-7, with a tentative D call TRBD1 (5 bases). The origin of this receptor is a boy younger than 18 in good health. The sample was blood. Written as DNA, the CDR3 is TGTGCCAGCACCCCATCAGGGTTCGAGCAGTACTTC. This encodes CASTPSGFEQYF.